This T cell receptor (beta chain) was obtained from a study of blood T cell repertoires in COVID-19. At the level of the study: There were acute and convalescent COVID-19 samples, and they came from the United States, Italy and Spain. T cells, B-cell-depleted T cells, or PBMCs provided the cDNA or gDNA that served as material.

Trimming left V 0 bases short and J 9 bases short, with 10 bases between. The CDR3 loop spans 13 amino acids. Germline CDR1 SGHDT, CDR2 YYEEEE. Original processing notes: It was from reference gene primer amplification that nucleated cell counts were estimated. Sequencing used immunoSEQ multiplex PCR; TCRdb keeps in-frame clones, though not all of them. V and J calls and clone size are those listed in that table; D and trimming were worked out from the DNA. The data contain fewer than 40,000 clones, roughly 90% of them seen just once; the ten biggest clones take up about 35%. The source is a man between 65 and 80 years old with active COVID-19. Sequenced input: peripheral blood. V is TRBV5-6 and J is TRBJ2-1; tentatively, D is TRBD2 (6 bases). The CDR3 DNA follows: TGTGCCAGCAGCTTGGGGGTCGGGGGTGAGCAGTTCTTC. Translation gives CASSLGVGGEQFF.